These 5 T cell receptor beta chains were all obtained from the same sample, sequenced in a study of blood T cell repertoires in COVID-19. TCRdb keeps only in-frame clones here, not all; method: immunoSEQ multiplex PCR. Seen here are nearly 250,000 clones, approximately 85% observed once, and the top ten hold approximately 8.6%. Sequenced material: PBMCs or T cells enriched from blood (not recorded which). Receptors originate from a woman aged 45 to 65 with acute COVID-19.

The chain joins TRBV27 to TRBJ1-2; D ambiguous. V was trimmed by 7 bases and J by 8 bases, leaving 20 bases between them. Germline-derived CDR1 and CDR2 are MNHEY and SMNVEV (reference sequence). This CDR3 comprises 14 residues. CDR3 region: CASTKLGPEGGYTF. CDR3 in DNA: TGTGCCAGCACTAAACTAGGGCCGGAAGGGGGCTACACCTTC.

This chain uses TRBV5-1 with TRBJ1-5; D is perhaps TRBD1 (6 bases). Trimming took off 4 bases at V and 2 bases at J, with 13 bases between the two ends. CDR1 and CDR2 (germline): SGHRS, YFSETQ. The length of the CDR3 is 15 residues. The CDR3 loop is CASSAQSGGNQPQHF. The CDR3 nucleotides are TGCGCCAGCAGCGCACAATCAGGGGGCAATCAGCCCCAGCATTTT.

CDR3 sequence: CASRRTPVNTEAFF. CDR3 bases: TGCGCCAGCAGGAGGACACCCGTGAACACTGAAGCTTTCTTT. V is TRBV5-1 and J is TRBJ1-1, with TRBD1 as a possible D gene (5 bases). The CDR3 is 14 residues long. The germline V gene has CDR1 SGHRS and CDR2 YFSETQ. Trimming removed 5 bases from V and 0 bases from J, with 11 bases in between. The whole variable domain, remainder taken from reference TRBV5-1 and TRBJ1-1, is KAGVTQTPRYLIKTRGQQVTLSCSPISGHRSVSWYQQTPGQGLQFLFEYFSETQRNKGNFPGRFSGRQFSNSRSEMNVSTLELGDSALYLCASRRTPVNTEAFFGQGTRLTVV.

V usage is TRBV7-2 and J usage is TRBJ2-1, with 10 bases that match TRBD2. J gave up 0 bases and V 1 base, and 6 bases lay outside the gene matches. CDR1 and CDR2 (germline): SGHTA, FQGNSA. The CDR3 is 18 amino acids. The CDR3 protein is CASSLVSSGGRSYNEQFF. The CDR3 DNA reads as TGTGCCAGCAGCTTAGTGTCTAGCGGGGGCCGCTCCTACAATGAGCAGTTCTTC.

The V gene is TRBV12-2, the J gene TRBJ2-5; the D call in the table, TRBD2, was not verified against the DNA. TRBV12-2 corresponds to a pseudogene. The CDR3 consists of 16 residues. In nucleotides, the CDR3 is TGTGCAAGTCGCTCGCCTCTAGCGGGGGACCAAGAGACCCAGTACTTC. Residues: CASRSPLAGDQETQYF.